The next 26 T cell receptor beta chains were all read from a single sample in a study of chemoradiotherapy in HPV16-positive cancers. Sequencing was performed with immunoSEQ multiplex PCR; in TCRdb, only in-frame clones are kept and a portion is missing. The data contain 8,300 or so clones, 70% of them singletons. The sample was tumor tissue, taken from a patient who underwent chemoradiotherapy. The receptor set was obtained from a human donor with HPV-associated anogenital cancer.

The rearrangement uses TRBV5-4 and TRBJ1-1; no clear D gene. The V gene lost 1 base and the J gene lost 3 bases, with 1 base spanning the gap. The CDR3 runs 11 residues. Germline CDR1 is SGHNT and CDR2 is YYREEE (reference sequence). In nucleotides, the CDR3 is TGTGCCAGCAGCTTGTACACTGAAGCTTTCTTT. As protein: CASSLYTEAFF.

The chain uses TRBV29-1 and TRBJ1-1; 7 positions match TRBD1. The germline V gene has CDR1 SQVTM and CDR2 ANQGSEA. This CDR3 has 15 residues. Trimming at V came to 7 bases and at J to 0 bases, leaving 11 bases not matched to a gene. The CDR3 loop is CSASGGWAMNTEAFF. The CDR3, as DNA: TGCAGCGCCTCAGGGGGGTGGGCCATGAACACTGAAGCTTTCTTT.

V usage is TRBV2 and J usage is TRBJ2-7, with 9 bases that match TRBD2. This CDR3 is 13 amino acids long. Germline V gene lookup returns CDR1 SNHLY and CDR2 FYNNEI. The J segment lost 3 bases and the V segment lost 7 bases, leaving 4 bases of the junction unmatched. The CDR3 protein is CASIPSGVYEQYF. CDR3 bases: TGTGCCAGCATTCCTAGCGGGGTCTACGAGCAGTACTTC.

This rearrangement joins TRBV7-2 to TRBJ2-1; 10 positions match TRBD1. J was trimmed by 8 bases and V by 2 bases; bases with no gene match: 6. CDR1 is SGHTA, CDR2 FQGNSA, per germline. The CDR3 has 15 amino acids. This CDR3 reads CASSLLTGGGHEQFF. In DNA form, the CDR3 reads TGTGCCAGCAGCTTATTGACAGGGGGCGGACATGAGCAGTTCTTC.

This rearrangement joins TRBV9 to TRBJ2-3, with 8 bases aligning to TRBD1. V gave up 4 bases and J gave up 2 bases; unmatched junction bases: 9. The CDR3 is 16 residues long. From germline, CDR1 is SGDLS and CDR2 YYNGEE. The DNA of the CDR3 is TGTGCCAGCAGCCAATCAGGGGGCCGGCCCACAGATACGCAGTATTTT. Protein: CASSQSGGRPTDTQYF.

The rearrangement joins TRBV5-4 to TRBJ1-2; 9 nucleotides line up with TRBD1. The CDR3 is made up of 14 amino acids. The V gene's germline CDR1 is SGHNT and CDR2 YYREEE (reference sequence). Trimming cost V 4 bases and J 7 bases; bases outside gene matches: 8. The CDR3 DNA reads as TGTGCCAGCAGCAAGATGGACAGGGGTGTTGGCTACACCTTC. The encoded protein is CASSKMDRGVGYTF.

The rearrangement uses TRBV19 and TRBJ2-2; D is ambiguous. The CDR3 consists of 13 residues. With 4 bases removed from V and 6 bases from J, the gap between germline ends came to 9 bases. Germline CDR1 and CDR2: LNHDA and SQIVND (reference sequence). Here the CDR3 reads CASSTRSAGELFF. The CDR3 DNA reads as TGTGCCAGTAGTACGAGGTCGGCCGGGGAGCTGTTTTTT.

The chain links TRBV7-2 to TRBJ2-7, with D tentatively TRBD1 (5 bases). Germline lookup yields CDR1 SGHTA and CDR2 FQGNSA. V was shortened by 1 base and J by 4 bases, with 11 bases between the two germline ends. The CDR3 loop spans 14 amino acids. The CDR3 DNA reads as TGTGCCAGCAGCTTAGATTGGGGCACTTACGAGCAGTACTTC. Its protein is CASSLDWGTYEQYF.

CDR3 sequence: CASSVGVSSYNEQFF. Written as DNA, the CDR3 is TGTGCCAGCAGCGTCGGGGTTAGCTCCTACAATGAGCAGTTCTTC. The rearrangement links TRBV9 to TRBJ2-1; the D gene is possibly TRBD2 (5 bases). The CDR3 extends over 15 amino acids. Germline CDR1 is SGDLS and CDR2 is YYNGEE. Deletions cut 2 bases from V and 0 bases from J, with 9 bases between.

The chain links TRBV5-6 to TRBJ1-5, with a tentative D call TRBD1 (5 bases). CDR1 is SGHDT, CDR2 YYEEEE, per germline. This CDR3 comprises 14 residues. Trimming left V 4 bases short and J 11 bases short, with 19 bases between. CDR3 nucleotides: TGTGCCAGCAGCAAGCGGACGGGACTAATGGCCCAGCATTTT. This codes for CASSKRTGLMAQHF.

This clone was picked up a small number of times. The chain combines TRBV5-6 with TRBJ2-7; the D gene is possibly TRBD1 (5 bases). From germline, CDR1 is SGHDT and CDR2 YYEEEE. Trimming stripped 0 bases from V and 0 bases from J, with 10 bases between. The CDR3 runs to 15 residues. The CDR3 DNA reads as TGTGCCAGCAGCTTGGGGGGCTGGGGCTCCTACGAGCAGTACTTC. Its translation: CASSLGGWGSYEQYF.

The V call is TRBV6-5, the J call TRBJ2-3, with 11 nucleotides matching TRBD2. Trimming cost V 4 bases and J 2 bases; bases outside gene matches: 2. The germline gives CDR1 MNHEY, CDR2 SVGAGI. The CDR3 is 15 amino acids. The DNA of the CDR3 is TGTGCCAGCAGTTTTAGCGGGAGGGACACAGATACGCAGTATTTT. This codes for CASSFSGRDTDTQYF.

V and J are TRBV18 and TRBJ2-5; TRBD2 agrees at 9 bases. This CDR3 is 15 amino acids long. Trimming cost V 3 bases and J 3 bases; bases outside gene matches: 5. The germline V gene has CDR1 KGHSH and CDR2 LQKENI. CDR3 coding DNA: TGTGCCAGCTCACCCGGAAGCGGGGGGAAAGAGACCCAGTACTTC. This gives the protein CASSPGSGGKETQYF. The complete variable domain, with remaining parts taken from reference TRBV18 and TRBJ2-5, reads NAGVMQNPRHLVRRRGQEARLRCSPMKGHSHVYWYRQLPEEGLKFMVYLQKENIIDESGMPKERFSAEFPKEGPSILRIQQVVRGDSAAYFCASSPGSGGKETQYFGPGTRLLVL.

The rearrangement joins TRBV5-1 to TRBJ1-5, with a possible D match to TRBD1 (5 bases). Germline V gene lookup returns CDR1 SGHRS and CDR2 YFSETQ. V lost 1 base, J lost 2 bases, and 7 bases lay in between. CDR3 length equals 14 residues. CDR3: CASSLQGGNQPQHF. As DNA, the CDR3 is TGCGCCAGCAGCTTGCAGGGTGGCAATCAGCCCCAGCATTTT.

The chain is built from TRBV5-6 and TRBJ2-4; D is perhaps TRBD2 (5 bases). V lost 2 bases, J lost 0 bases, and 9 bases lay in between. This CDR3 has 15 amino acids. Germline assignment: CDR1 SGHDT and CDR2 YYEEEE. In DNA form, the CDR3 reads TGTGCCAGCAGCTTTAGGGAGCTAGCCAAAAACATTCAGTACTTC. Translating gives CASSFRELAKNIQYF. Complete variable domain (other parts from reference TRBV5-6 and TRBJ2-4): DAGVTQSPTHLIKTRGQQVTLRCSPKSGHDTVSWYQQALGQGPQFIFQYYEEEERQRGNFPDRFSGHQFPNYSSELNVNALLLGDSALYLCASSFRELAKNIQYFGAGTRLSVL.

The chain carries TRBV19 and TRBJ2-1; D unresolved. CDR1 and CDR2 (germline): LNHDA, SQIVND (reference sequence). The CDR3 contains 12 residues. V lost 8 bases and J lost 8, with 13 bases in between. The CDR3 DNA follows: TGTGCCAGTGGGTACTCCAGCGATGAGCAGTTCTTC. Amino acids: CASGYSSDEQFF.

This clone was picked up a small number of times. This chain connects TRBV27 to TRBJ2-1; TRBD1 matches at 9 bases. Germline CDR1 reads MNHEY; CDR2 reads SMNVEV (reference sequence). Unmatched junction bases numbered 11, after V lost 5 bases and J lost 3 bases. The CDR3 has 17 amino acids. CDR3 loop: CASSPVNRGRIYNEQFF. CDR3 DNA sequence: TGTGCCAGCAGTCCTGTTAACAGGGGGCGCATCTACAATGAGCAGTTCTTC.

This chain links TRBV5-1 with TRBJ2-3; tentative D call: TRBD1 (5 bases). Germline values: CDR1 SGHRS, CDR2 YFSETQ. Trimming took off 3 bases at V and 3 bases at J, with 8 bases between the two ends. The CDR3 extends over 13 amino acids. CDR3 sequence (DNA): TGCGCCAGCAGCTCGACAGTTACAGATACGCAGTATTTT. It is translated as CASSSTVTDTQYF.

This clone was recorded once. This rearrangement joins TRBV15 to TRBJ1-1; TRBD1 is a possible D gene (6 bases). This CDR3 region has 13 residues. Germline V CDR1 and CDR2: LNHNV, YYDKDF (reference sequence). Trimming left V 4 bases short and J 5 bases short, with 11 bases between. Here the CDR3 reads CATSTQGWTEAFF. CDR3 bases: TGTGCCACCAGCACCCAGGGGTGGACTGAAGCTTTCTTT.

This sequence joins TRBV5-1 and TRBJ2-6; 8 bases fit TRBD1. The CDR3 loop spans 15 amino acids. Germline CDR1 reads SGHRS; CDR2 reads YFSETQ. The ends lost 3 bases at V and 4 bases at J; junction bases unmatched: 3. The CDR3: CASSSTGAGANVLTF. CDR3 in DNA: TGCGCCAGCAGCTCGACAGGGGCAGGGGCCAACGTCCTGACTTTC.

The genes are TRBV18 and TRBJ2-1; tentatively, D is TRBD1 or TRBD2 (5 bases each). The germline V gene encodes CDR1 KGHSH and CDR2 LQKENI. Trimming left V 6 bases short and J 4 bases short, with 13 bases between. The CDR3 runs 14 residues. For the CDR3, the DNA is TGTGCCAGCTCTACCGGGACGGCTTACAATGAGCAGTTCTTC. Amino acids: CASSTGTAYNEQFF.

The count of this clone is one. This CDR3 is CASSDEGAMYEQYF. The CDR3 DNA follows: TGTGCCAGCAGCGACGAGGGGGCTATGTACGAGCAGTACTTC. The chain employs TRBV6-1 and TRBJ2-7; 7 nucleotides match TRBD1. V lost 6 bases to trimming and J lost 4 bases; unmatched junction nucleotides: 9. The CDR3 sequence is 14 residues long. Per the germline V gene, CDR1 is MNHNS and CDR2 is SASEGT.

This clone has only a few counts. The chain recombines TRBV4-1 with TRBJ2-3; D remains ambiguous. Germline V gives CDR1 MGHRA, CDR2 YSYEKL. The V and J ends lost 1 base and 5 bases respectively, with 4 bases between them. The CDR3 consists of 12 residues. CDR3 nucleotide sequence: TGCGCCAGCAGCCAAGGCCAAGATACGCAGTATTTT. Its protein product is CASSQGQDTQYF.

The chain uses TRBV5-6 and TRBJ1-6; 9 bases are shared with TRBD1. This CDR3 is built from 15 residues. J gave up 10 bases and V 4 bases, and 9 bases lay outside the gene matches. The V gene's germline CDR1 is SGHDT and CDR2 YYEEEE. The CDR3 bases are TGTGCCAGCAGCCGTCAGGAGGACAGGGGCTCACCCCTCCACTTT. It specifies CASSRQEDRGSPLHF.

The chain employs TRBV7-9 and TRBJ2-7; 7 nucleotides align to TRBD2. Germline CDR1 and CDR2: SEHNR and FQNEAQ (reference sequence). The CDR3 length is 15 residues. The V segment lost 5 bases and the J segment 0 bases; nucleotides outside the gene matches: 7. In nucleotides, the CDR3 is TGTGCCAGCAGCGTAGAGGCGGGGGACTCCTACGAGCAGTACTTC. Translating gives CASSVEAGDSYEQYF.

This clone was counted only a few times. The rearrangement uses TRBV7-6 and TRBJ1-1, with D unclear. The V gene's germline CDR1 is SGHVS and CDR2 FNYEAQ. The length of the CDR3 is 15 residues. V dropped 5 bases and J dropped 3 bases, with 16 bases sitting between them. CDR3 in DNA: TGTGCCAGCAGCCCTACGCCTCAGGCGTACACTGAAGCTTTCTTT. Its protein product is CASSPTPQAYTEAFF.